This T cell receptor beta chain appears in the sequencing data of a study of Ad26.COV2.S vaccination and SARS-CoV-2 variants. The V gene's germline CDR1 is SEHNR and CDR2 FQNEAQ (reference sequence). Trimming pared 0 bases from V and 3 bases from J, leaving 16 bases between. The CDR3 has 17 amino acids. Documented treatment: around 19 received Ad26.COV2.S at low or high dose, single or two shots; about five received placebo; per-sample allocation not given. Vaccine and placebo recipients were sampled on day 63 after the first injection. An 18-55-year-old adult in Boston served as donor. What was given as vaccine was an Ad26 vector encoding Wuhan-strain SARS-CoV-2 spike. General study findings and limits: Reportedly, spike-specific CD8+ and CD4+ T cell responses achieved substantial breadth once vaccination had taken place.

Of note for this clone: Its antigen is as yet unknown.

Assay used: immunoSEQ multiplex PCR; TCRdb lists only in-frame clones, some missing. Counted here are 400,000 to 500,000 clones, approximately 90% occurring once; the ten biggest clones make up around 3.6%. The sequence was obtained from a person aged 18-65 years who received the Ad26.COV2.S COVID-19 vaccine or a placebo. Sample: peripheral blood, taken in a trial of Ad26.COV2.S vaccine versus placebo. This sequence joins TRBV7-9 and TRBJ2-3; D is ambiguous. CDR3 sequence (DNA): TGTGCCAGCAGCTTAGCGCTAAAGGTCTTTGGGACAGATACGCAGTATTTT. It specifies CASSLALKVFGTDTQYF.